The clone carrying this TCR beta chain has only one observation. The antigen is unknown. The sample is drawn from a study of cytomegalovirus exposure and HLA in healthy donors. Study-level findings and limits: Across HLA loci, a later analysis found differing TCR association rates, with DRB1 most and HLA-C fewest. Later on, an analysis found that several of the most significant clusters appeared to be linked to common viral pathogens, which included parvovirus B19.

This PCR relied on a set of 60 Vbeta primers and 13 Jbeta primers. Measured with immunoSEQ multiplex PCR; TCRdb has only the in-frame clones, and not every one. Here the sample spans around 120,000 clones, around 70% being singletons. From germline, CDR1 is LNHDA and CDR2 SQIVND (reference sequence). This CDR3 contains 14 residues. With 10 bases clipped from V and 0 bases from J, the junction kept 5 bases outside the gene matches. V usage is TRBV19 and J usage is TRBJ1-4, with 7 bases identical to TRBD1. The sequencing sample was made of PBMCs. This TCR was recovered from a woman aged 60 to 75 in good health and CMV-seropositive. The CDR3 is CATRTGTTNEKLFF. CDR3 DNA sequence: TGTGCCACCCGGACAGGAACAACTAATGAAAAACTGTTTTTT.